The 32 T cell receptor beta chains below come from one sample, sequenced in a study of blood T cell repertoires in COVID-19. Data came from immunoSEQ multiplex PCR; TCRdb stores just in-frame clones and leaves some out. The data contain just over 300,000 clones, roughly 89% of them singletons. Sequenced material: PBMCs or T cells enriched from blood (not recorded which). These receptors were collected from a woman aged 18-29 years with acute COVID-19.

J is TRBJ1-2 and V is TRBV19; D is possibly TRBD1 (6 bases). From germline, CDR1 is LNHDA and CDR2 SQIVND (reference sequence). CDR3 length: 15 amino acids. Deletions cut 5 bases from V and 2 bases from J, with 15 bases between. CDR3 amino acids: CASSVQGAGNYGYTF. DNA of the CDR3: TGTGCCAGTAGTGTACAGGGAGCTGGAAACTATGGCTACACCTTC.

This rearrangement joins TRBV11-3 to TRBJ1-1, with TRBD1 as a possible D gene (6 bases). The CDR3 has 14 residues. CDR1 and CDR2 from the germline V gene are SGHNT and YENEEA. Trimming left V 1 base short and J 6 bases short, with 12 bases between. The CDR3 reads CASSLGQGFPEAFF. Written as DNA, the CDR3 is TGTGCCAGCAGCTTAGGCCAGGGGTTTCCTGAAGCTTTCTTT.

The chain links TRBV30 to TRBJ1-5; a weak D match, TRBD1 (5 bases). V was cut by 4 bases and J by 5 bases, with 9 bases left in between. Germline V gene sequence: CDR1 GTSNPN, CDR2 SVGIG (reference sequence). The CDR3 sequence is 12 residues long. CDR3 loop: CAWNRDYQPQHF. CDR3 DNA sequence: TGTGCCTGGAACCGGGACTATCAGCCCCAGCATTTT. The full variable domain, completed using reference TRBV30 and TRBJ1-5, is SQTIHQWPATLVQPVGSPLSLECTVEGTSNPNLYWYRQAAGRGLQLLFYSVGIGQISSEVPQNLSASRPQDRQFILSSKKLLLSDSGFYLCAWNRDYQPQHFGDGTRLSIL.

V is TRBV29-1 and J is TRBJ1-1; D gene ambiguous. CDR3 size: 13 residues. V gave up 4 bases and J gave up 0 bases, with 9 bases separating them. Germline lookup yields CDR1 SQVTM and CDR2 ANQGSEA. The CDR3 here is CSVALIMNTEAFF. The CDR3 DNA follows: TGCAGCGTTGCCCTAATCATGAACACTGAAGCTTTCTTT.

This clone was picked up one time. The chain has TRBV18 and TRBJ1-4, with 10 bases identical to TRBD1. The CDR3 loop spans 12 amino acids. The junction had 0 bases not matched to a gene; V was cut back by 6 bases and J by 8 bases. In germline, CDR1 is KGHSH, CDR2 LQKENI. CDR3: CASSGQGEKLFF. CDR3 bases: TGTGCCAGCTCGGGACAGGGGGAAAAACTGTTTTTT.

The chain links TRBV5-1 to TRBJ2-1; 11 bases map to TRBD2. Trimming cost V 4 bases and J 7 bases; bases outside gene matches: 16. Looked up from germline, CDR1 is SGHRS and CDR2 is YFSETQ. This CDR3 spans 18 amino acids. CDR3: CASSPKLDSGRAGNEQFF. The DNA of the CDR3 is TGCGCCAGCAGCCCCAAACTGGATAGCGGGAGGGCCGGGAATGAGCAGTTCTTC.

The rearrangement joins TRBV4-1 to TRBJ1-2; D call uncertain. This CDR3 is 16 amino acids long. CDR1 and CDR2 from the germline V gene are MGHRA and YSYEKL. Trimming cost V 4 bases and J 3 bases, with 18 bases left between them. This CDR3 reads CASSLKRLKEDYGYTF. The CDR3 region has the DNA TGCGCCAGCAGCCTCAAACGCCTAAAAGAGGACTATGGCTACACCTTC.

The sample holds one count of this clone. This chain joins TRBV11-3 and TRBJ1-1; possible D gene TRBD1, 6 bases. Germline CDR1 is SGHNT and CDR2 is YENEEA. CDR3 size: 14 residues. V was pared by 4 bases and J by 5 bases, with 14 bases between. The chain's CDR3 is CASSSGTFITEAFF. CDR3 coding DNA: TGTGCCAGCAGCTCGGGGACATTTATAACTGAAGCTTTCTTT.

To note about this clone: Within the sample, other DNA sequences also encode this same CDR3. The chain has TRBV7-9 and TRBJ1-5, with a tentative D call TRBD1 (5 bases). Deletions cut 5 bases from V and 7 bases from J, with 9 bases between. The CDR3 length is 12 residues. Germline V lookup: CDR1 SEHNR, CDR2 FQNEAQ (reference sequence). The CDR3 sequence is CASSLGGQPQHF. Written as DNA, the CDR3 is TGTGCCAGCAGCCTCGGGGGGCAGCCCCAGCATTTT.

This chain links TRBV28 with TRBJ1-3; 11 nucleotides line up with TRBD1. After removal of 6 bases from V and 0 bases from J, the junction contained 7 bases not matched to a gene. CDR3 size: 17 residues. Germline CDR1 MDHEN, CDR2 SYDVKM. Here the CDR3 DNA reads TGTGCCAGCAGCCCCGGGACAGGGGGGATCTCTGGAAACACCATATATTTT. Protein sequence: CASSPGTGGISGNTIYF.

The V and J genes are TRBV5-1 and TRBJ2-5; D is perhaps TRBD1 (5 bases). V dropped 5 bases and J dropped 1 base, with 15 bases sitting between them. This CDR3 comprises 15 residues. The germline V gene encodes CDR1 SGHRS and CDR2 YFSETQ. CDR3 in amino acids: CASSLGRGPQETQYF. CDR3 bases: TGCGCCAGCAGTCTTGGAAGGGGCCCCCAAGAGACCCAGTACTTC.

The rearrangement joins TRBV2 to TRBJ2-7; TRBD1 matches 10 bases. Germline V gene sequence: CDR1 SNHLY, CDR2 FYNNEI. V shed 1 base and J 5 bases; nucleotides not matched to a gene: 5. This CDR3 region has 15 residues. The CDR3 nucleotides read TGTGCCAGCAGTGAAGGTGGACAGGGGGTTCACGAGCAGTACTTC. Its protein is CASSEGGQGVHEQYF.

This clone was counted a single time. V is TRBV5-1 and J is TRBJ1-3, with D hard to call. From germline, CDR1 is SGHRS and CDR2 YFSETQ. V was shortened by 1 base and J by 7 bases, with 6 bases between the two germline ends. CDR3 size: 12 residues. CDR3 region: CASSLRGNTIYF. The CDR3 DNA is TGCGCCAGCAGCTTGCGAGGCAACACCATATATTTT.

The chain recombines TRBV24-1 with TRBJ1-2; D unclear. CDR1 and CDR2 from the germline V gene are KGHDR and SFDVKD. V was clipped by 9 bases and J by 3 bases, with 16 bases between them. The CDR3 runs 14 residues. CDR3 in amino acids: CATSSEAYDYGYTF. The CDR3 region has the DNA TGTGCCACCTCATCAGAGGCGTACGACTATGGCTACACCTTC.

This chain connects TRBV3-1 (or the pseudogene TRBV3-2) to TRBJ2-1; possibly TRBD1 for D (6 bases). Germline lookup yields CDR1 LGHDT and CDR2 YNNKEL (reference sequence). This CDR3 region has 15 residues. With 4 bases removed from V and 7 bases from J, the gap between germline ends came to 17 bases. The CDR3: CASSLTGKVENEQFF. The CDR3 DNA reads TGTGCCAGCAGCCTAACAGGGAAGGTGGAGAATGAGCAGTTCTTC.

The chain recombines TRBV27 with TRBJ2-7; the match to TRBD1 covers 9 bases. The germline V gene has CDR1 MNHEY and CDR2 SMNVEV (reference sequence). This CDR3 has 14 residues. V lost 5 bases, J lost 5 bases, and 7 bases stayed unmatched. The CDR3 DNA is TGTGCCAGCAGTCCCCGGACAGGGGTGAACGAGCAGTACTTC. The encoded protein is CASSPRTGVNEQYF.

V usage is TRBV28 and J usage is TRBJ2-7; 12 bases agree with TRBD2. CDR1 and CDR2 from the germline V gene are MDHEN and SYDVKM. V was pared by 2 bases and J by 0 bases, with 5 bases of the junction left unmatched. The CDR3 is 17 amino acids. The CDR3 sequence: CASSLTTSGRLSYEQYF. The CDR3 DNA sequence: TGTGCCAGCAGTTTAACCACTAGCGGGAGGCTCTCCTACGAGCAGTACTTC.

This rearrangement joins TRBV28 to TRBJ2-2; TRBD2 might be the D (5 bases). There are 13 residues in the CDR3. The germline V gene encodes CDR1 MDHEN and CDR2 SYDVKM. The V end was cut by 6 bases, the J end by 5 bases, with 10 bases between. CDR3 DNA sequence: TGTGCCAGCAGGGTAAGGAGGACCGGGGAGCTGTTTTTT. It codes for CASRVRRTGELFF. The complete variable domain, with remaining parts taken from reference TRBV28 and TRBJ2-2, reads DVKVTQSSRYLVKRTGEKVFLECVQDMDHENMFWYRQDPGLGLRLIYFSYDVKMKEKGDIPEGYSVSREKKERFSLILESASTNQTSMYLCASRVRRTGELFFGEGSRLTVL.

The J gene is TRBJ1-1, the V gene TRBV10-3; D is uncertain. The V and J ends lost 2 bases and 5 bases respectively, with 18 bases between them. Germline V lookup: CDR1 ENHRY, CDR2 SYGVKD. The CDR3 runs to 16 residues. CDR3 sequence (DNA): TGTGCCATCAGTGAGCCCCCCAACAGTAGAGATACTGAAGCTTTCTTT. This sequence encodes CAISEPPNSRDTEAFF.

This chain joins TRBV12-3 or TRBV12-4 and TRBJ1-2, with D possibly being TRBD1 (6 bases). V was pared by 1 base and J by 8 bases, with 8 bases between. The CDR3 sequence is 12 residues long. The CDR3 spells CASSLVGAGYTF. CDR3 sequence (DNA): TGTGCCAGCAGTTTAGTGGGGGCGGGCTACACCTTC.

This sequence joins TRBV5-1 and TRBJ1-3; TRBD1 matches at 9 bases. CDR1 SGHRS and CDR2 YFSETQ come from the germline V gene. CDR3 length: 14 amino acids. V was clipped by 4 bases and J by 7 bases; unmatched bases: 6. The CDR3 DNA reads as TGCGCCAGCAGCGGAGGGACAGGGCTCAACACCATATATTTT. Protein: CASSGGTGLNTIYF.

The V gene is TRBV28, the J gene TRBJ2-1; D possibly corresponds to TRBD2 (5 bases). There are 15 residues in the CDR3. Between the trimmed V and J ends, which lost 2 bases and 1 base, there was a span of 9 bases. CDR1 and CDR2 (germline): MDHEN, SYDVKM. The DNA for the CDR3 is TGTGCCAGCAGTTTAGGTAGCGAGTCCTACAATGAGCAGTTCTTC. Protein product: CASSLGSESYNEQFF.

The CDR3 sequence is CASSLGGTRYEQYF. CDR3 nucleotides: TGTGCCAGCAGCCTCGGGGGGACACGGTACGAGCAGTACTTC. V is TRBV5-6 and J is TRBJ2-7; tentative D call: TRBD2 (7 bases). Trimming stripped 4 bases from V and 4 bases from J, with 15 bases between. Per germline, CDR1 SGHDT and CDR2 YYEEEE. The CDR3 runs to 14 residues.

The sample holds a few counts of this clone. The chain recombines TRBV6-5 with TRBJ1-2, with no clear D. This CDR3 region has 14 residues. The V end was cut by 6 bases, the J end by 0 bases, with 11 bases between. Germline V gene data show CDR1 as MNHEY and CDR2 as SVGAGI. The DNA of the CDR3 is TGTGCCAGCAGGACTGCCCAAGCTAACTATGGCTACACCTTC. Amino acids: CASRTAQANYGYTF.

The CDR3 nucleotides read TGTGCCAGCAGCTCTCGCGGGGAGCTGTTTTTT. Amino acid sequence: CASSSRGELFF. The chain recombines TRBV28 with TRBJ2-2; D remains unclear. Germline V lookup: CDR1 MDHEN, CDR2 SYDVKM. Trimming pared 6 bases from V and 7 bases from J, leaving 6 bases between. The CDR3 is made up of 11 amino acids.

This chain links TRBV27 with TRBJ1-1; the D is unclear. The CDR3 extends over 15 amino acids. Germline-derived CDR1 and CDR2 are MNHEY and SMNVEV (reference sequence). V was trimmed by 7 bases and J by 1 base, leaving 16 bases between them. The CDR3 spells CASTQSWGGNTEAFF. DNA of the CDR3: TGTGCCAGCACCCAGTCGTGGGGAGGGAACACTGAAGCTTTCTTT.

The chain recombines TRBV27 with TRBJ1-1; 9 nucleotides agree with TRBD1. Germline V gene lookup returns CDR1 MNHEY and CDR2 SMNVEV (reference sequence). J gave up 4 bases and V 1 base, and 1 base lay outside the gene matches. CDR3 length: 14 amino acids. CDR3 loop: CASSLWDRATEAFF. CDR3 in DNA: TGTGCCAGCAGTTTATGGGACAGGGCCACTGAAGCTTTCTTT.

CDR3 nucleotide sequence: TGTGCCAGCAGTTTATATCCAGGGGGTCCCACTGAAGCTTTCTTT. Amino acid sequence: CASSLYPGGPTEAFF. V and J are TRBV28 and TRBJ1-1, with 7 bases identical to TRBD1. Per the germline V gene, CDR1 is MDHEN and CDR2 is SYDVKM. The ends lost 1 base at V and 4 bases at J; junction bases unmatched: 6. CDR3 size: 15 residues. The entire variable domain, with the rest obtained from reference TRBV28 and TRBJ1-1, is as follows: DVKVTQSSRYLVKRTGEKVFLECVQDMDHENMFWYRQDPGLGLRLIYFSYDVKMKEKGDIPEGYSVSREKKERFSLILESASTNQTSMYLCASSLYPGGPTEAFFGQGTRLTVV.

This clone has a handful of counts. This CDR3 is CASIPLGTGFHEQYF. CDR3 in DNA: TGCGCCAGCATCCCCCTCGGGACAGGGTTCCACGAGCAGTACTTC. The gene calls are TRBV10-1 and TRBJ2-7; 9 bases match TRBD1. The V and J ends lost 7 bases and 5 bases, in that order; junction bases with no gene match: 12. Germline lookup yields CDR1 WNHNN and CDR2 SYGVQD (reference sequence). CDR3 size: 15 residues.

This chain uses TRBV6-4 with TRBJ2-1, with D tentatively TRBD2 (6 bases). This CDR3 has 15 amino acids. V was trimmed by 5 bases and J by 0 bases, leaving 11 bases between them. Germline lookup yields CDR1 MRHNA and CDR2 SNTAGT. In DNA, the CDR3 is TGTGCCAGCAGTCCGACTAGTAGCTCCTACAATGAGCAGTTCTTC. The encoded protein is CASSPTSSSYNEQFF.

The chain employs TRBV5-1 and TRBJ1-3; a possible D gene is TRBD1 (5 bases). CDR1 SGHRS and CDR2 YFSETQ come from the germline V gene. With 1 base removed from V and 0 bases from J, the gap between germline ends came to 14 bases. This CDR3 contains 17 residues. The CDR3: CASSLTGTGFSGNTIYF. The CDR3 coding sequence is TGCGCCAGCAGCTTGACAGGCACCGGGTTCTCTGGAAACACCATATATTTT. Full variable domain (rest looked up from reference TRBV5-1 and TRBJ1-3): KAGVTQTPRYLIKTRGQQVTLSCSPISGHRSVSWYQQTPGQGLQFLFEYFSETQRNKGNFPGRFSGRQFSNSRSEMNVSTLELGDSALYLCASSLTGTGFSGNTIYFGEGSWLTVV.

This clone is a singleton in its sample. CDR3 protein: CASSREAAYNEQFF. In DNA, the CDR3 is TGTGCCAGCAGCCGTGAAGCGGCCTACAATGAGCAGTTCTTC. This chain links TRBV11-2 with TRBJ2-1, with D possibly matching TRBD2 (5 bases). CDR1 and CDR2 (germline): SGHAT, FQNNGV. V gave up 5 bases and J gave up 2 bases, with 10 bases separating them. CDR3 length equals 14 residues.